The rows below give T cell receptor beta chains drawn from one sample of a study of Ad26.COV2.S vaccination and SARS-CoV-2 variants. The protocol was immunoSEQ multiplex PCR, while the TCRdb copy is restricted to in-frame clones and leaves out a portion. The data contain roughly 400,000 clones, 92% of them singletons. The sequences come from peripheral blood, collected in a trial of Ad26.COV2.S vaccine versus placebo. These receptors originate from a person between 18 and 65 years old who received the Ad26.COV2.S COVID-19 vaccine or a placebo. Each CDR3 is given with its conserved first and last residue. The D gene is left open where the match is weak. Clone size is stated in some rows and not others, as once, few, many or a class when expanded.

d_gene: TRBD1
abundance: NA
j_gene: TRBJ2-6
v_gene: TRBV9
CDR3aa: CASSEDRVGANVLTF
CDR3nt: TGTGCCAGCAGCGAGGACAGGGTTGGGGCCAACGTCCTGACTTTC

d_gene: NA
abundance: NA
j_gene: TRBJ2-7
v_gene: TRBV5-5
CDR3aa: CASSLVQGTYEQYF
CDR3nt: TGTGCCAGCAGCTTGGTTCAGGGAACCTACGAGCAGTACTTC

d_gene: NA
abundance: NA
j_gene: TRBJ1-5
v_gene: TRBV28
CDR3aa: CASSLNRGLGRGPQHF
CDR3nt: TGTGCCAGCAGTTTAAATCGTGGGCTCGGGCGAGGGCCCCAGCATTTT

d_gene: NA
abundance: NA
j_gene: TRBJ2-7
v_gene: TRBV29-1
CDR3aa: CSVGSVSEQYF
CDR3nt: TGCAGCGTGGGATCGGTTTCCGAGCAGTACTTC

d_gene: TRBD2
abundance: NA
j_gene: TRBJ2-1
v_gene: TRBV19
CDR3aa: CASSIVRLAGYNEQFF
CDR3nt: TGTGCCAGTAGTATAGTTAGACTAGCGGGGTACAATGAGCAGTTCTTC

d_gene: TRBD1
abundance: few
j_gene: TRBJ2-7
v_gene: TRBV27
CDR3aa: CASSLTGQGNEQYF
CDR3nt: TGTGCCAGCAGTTTAACCGGACAGGGTAACGAGCAGTACTTC

d_gene: TRBD1
abundance: NA
j_gene: TRBJ1-1
v_gene: TRBV6-2/TRBV6-3
CDR3aa: CASSLRTGEYAEAFF
CDR3nt: TGTGCCAGCAGTTTAAGGACAGGGGAATATGCTGAAGCTTTCTTT

d_gene: TRBD1
abundance: NA
j_gene: TRBJ2-4
v_gene: TRBV5-6
CDR3aa: CASREQGAKNIQYF
CDR3nt: TGTGCCAGCAGGGAACAGGGGGCCAAAAACATTCAGTACTTC

d_gene: TRBD1
abundance: NA
j_gene: TRBJ2-2
v_gene: TRBV27
CDR3aa: CASSTGTGVNTGELFF
CDR3nt: TGTGCCAGCAGTACCGGGACAGGGGTCAACACCGGGGAGCTGTTTTTT

d_gene: NA
abundance: NA
j_gene: TRBJ2-3
v_gene: TRBV14
CDR3aa: CASSYGGPSTDTQYF
CDR3nt: TGTGCCAGCAGCTACGGGGGGCCAAGCACAGATACGCAGTATTTT

d_gene: NA
abundance: NA
j_gene: TRBJ2-7
v_gene: TRBV14
CDR3aa: CASSQDFGGFYEQYF
CDR3nt: TGTGCCAGCAGCCAAGATTTTGGGGGGTTTTACGAGCAGTACTTC

d_gene: NA
abundance: NA
j_gene: TRBJ2-4
v_gene: TRBV5-6
CDR3aa: CASSLSYFRGGKNIQYF
CDR3nt: TGTGCCAGCAGCTTGAGTTACTTCCGAGGGGGCAAAAACATTCAGTACTTC

d_gene: TRBD1
abundance: NA
j_gene: TRBJ2-7
v_gene: TRBV19
CDR3aa: CASSHPDRYEQYF
CDR3nt: TGTGCCAGTAGTCATCCGGACAGGTACGAGCAGTACTTC

d_gene: NA
abundance: NA
j_gene: TRBJ2-7
v_gene: TRBV7-2
CDR3aa: CASSLRGAGYHEQYF
CDR3nt: TGTGCCAGCAGCTTACGCGGGGCGGGTTACCACGAGCAGTACTTC

d_gene: NA
abundance: NA
j_gene: TRBJ1-3
v_gene: TRBV10-3
CDR3aa: CAISESSISGNTIYF
CDR3nt: TGTGCCATCAGTGAGTCATCAATCTCTGGAAACACCATATATTTT

d_gene: NA
abundance: NA
j_gene: TRBJ1-2
v_gene: TRBV18
CDR3aa: CASSPAREAYGYTF
CDR3nt: TGTGCCAGCTCACCGGCGAGGGAGGCCTATGGCTACACCTTC

d_gene: NA
abundance: NA
j_gene: TRBJ2-3
v_gene: TRBV6-5
CDR3aa: CASSQTRVSTDTQYF
CDR3nt: TGTGCCAGCAGTCAGACCAGGGTCAGCACAGATACGCAGTATTTT

d_gene: TRBD1
abundance: NA
j_gene: TRBJ1-1
v_gene: TRBV9
CDR3aa: CASSIAPGQGAVAFF
CDR3nt: TGTGCCAGCAGCATTGCCCCGGGACAGGGTGCTGTAGCTTTCTTT

d_gene: NA
abundance: NA
j_gene: TRBJ2-5
v_gene: TRBV2
CDR3aa: CASLGGSLQETQYF
CDR3nt: TGTGCCAGCCTCGGGGGTAGTCTCCAAGAGACCCAGTACTTC

d_gene: TRBD1
abundance: NA
j_gene: TRBJ1-3
v_gene: TRBV6-2/TRBV6-3
CDR3aa: CASSEDRGHRDTIYF
CDR3nt: TGTGCCAGCAGCGAGGACAGGGGGCATCGGGACACCATATATTTT

d_gene: NA
abundance: NA
j_gene: TRBJ1-6
v_gene: TRBV18
CDR3aa: CASSPVPSGSPLHF
CDR3nt: TGTGCCAGCTCACCTGTGCCTTCCGGTTCACCCCTCCACTTT

d_gene: TRBD1
abundance: NA
j_gene: TRBJ2-7
v_gene: TRBV6-2/TRBV6-3
CDR3aa: CASSYSGTVTFTKQYF
CDR3nt: TGTGCCAGCAGTTACTCAGGGACAGTTACCTTTACGAAGCAGTACTTC

d_gene: TRBD1
abundance: NA
j_gene: TRBJ1-6
v_gene: TRBV19
CDR3aa: CASSYQGARSPLHF
CDR3nt: TGTGCCAGTAGTTATCAGGGGGCTCGGTCACCCCTCCACTTT

d_gene: NA
abundance: NA
j_gene: TRBJ2-3
v_gene: TRBV6-2/TRBV6-3
CDR3aa: CASSQPVGELGSTDTQYF
CDR3nt: TGTGCCAGCAGTCAACCTGTCGGGGAACTAGGTAGCACAGATACGCAGTATTTT

d_gene: TRBD1
abundance: NA
j_gene: TRBJ2-7
v_gene: TRBV3-1/TRBV3-2
CDR3aa: CASSLTGTGRGEQYF
CDR3nt: TGTGCCAGCAGCCTAACCGGGACAGGGAGAGGCGAGCAGTACTTC

d_gene: NA
abundance: NA
j_gene: TRBJ1-4
v_gene: TRBV7-9
CDR3aa: CASSRGEVGEKLFF
CDR3nt: TGTGCCAGCAGCCGAGGTGAAGTGGGTGAAAAACTGTTTTTT

d_gene: NA
abundance: NA
j_gene: TRBJ1-3
v_gene: TRBV4-2
CDR3aa: CASSQEVGGISGNTIYF
CDR3nt: TGTGCCAGCAGCCAAGAGGTAGGCGGAATCTCTGGAAACACCATATATTTT

d_gene: NA
abundance: NA
j_gene: TRBJ1-5
v_gene: TRBV28
CDR3aa: CASSLQGTSNQPQHF
CDR3nt: TGTGCCAGCAGTTTGCAGGGGACTAGCAATCAGCCCCAGCATTTT

d_gene: NA
abundance: NA
j_gene: TRBJ1-2
v_gene: TRBV7-9
CDR3aa: CASSLAQRAGAVTGYGYTF
CDR3nt: TGTGCCAGCAGCTTAGCGCAAAGGGCAGGGGCTGTCACGGGCTATGGCTACACCTTC

d_gene: NA
abundance: NA
j_gene: TRBJ2-5
v_gene: TRBV19
CDR3aa: CASNPDRNQETQYF
CDR3nt: TGTGCCAGTAACCCGGACAGAAACCAAGAGACCCAGTACTTC

d_gene: NA
abundance: NA
j_gene: TRBJ2-3
v_gene: TRBV19
CDR3aa: CASSPRRGQPGDTQYF
CDR3nt: TGTGCCAGTAGTCCACGGCGAGGGCAGCCGGGAGATACGCAGTATTTT

d_gene: NA
abundance: NA
j_gene: TRBJ1-1
v_gene: TRBV30
CDR3aa: CAWSVRRVNTEAFF
CDR3nt: TGTGCCTGGAGTGTACGGCGTGTGAACACTGAAGCTTTCTTT

d_gene: TRBD2
abundance: NA
j_gene: TRBJ2-3
v_gene: TRBV28
CDR3aa: CASSHPIAGETDTQYF
CDR3nt: TGTGCCAGCAGTCACCCCATAGCGGGGGAAACGGATACGCAGTATTTT

d_gene: NA
abundance: NA
j_gene: TRBJ2-1
v_gene: TRBV29-1
CDR3aa: CSADGYNEQFF
CDR3nt: TGCAGCGCCGACGGGTACAATGAGCAGTTCTTC

d_gene: TRBD1
abundance: NA
j_gene: TRBJ1-2
v_gene: TRBV4-3
CDR3aa: CASSQEGQGGAYGYTF
CDR3nt: TGCGCCAGCAGCCAAGAGGGGCAGGGGGGGGCATATGGCTACACCTTC

d_gene: TRBD1
abundance: NA
j_gene: TRBJ2-7
v_gene: TRBV7-6
CDR3aa: CASSLRTGAYEQYF
CDR3nt: TGTGCCAGCAGCCTCCGGACAGGGGCCTACGAGCAGTACTTC

d_gene: TRBD2
abundance: NA
j_gene: TRBJ2-3
v_gene: TRBV15
CDR3aa: CATSRVKQAGGITDTQYF
CDR3nt: TGTGCCACCAGCAGAGTCAAACAAGCGGGGGGGATCACAGATACGCAGTATTTT